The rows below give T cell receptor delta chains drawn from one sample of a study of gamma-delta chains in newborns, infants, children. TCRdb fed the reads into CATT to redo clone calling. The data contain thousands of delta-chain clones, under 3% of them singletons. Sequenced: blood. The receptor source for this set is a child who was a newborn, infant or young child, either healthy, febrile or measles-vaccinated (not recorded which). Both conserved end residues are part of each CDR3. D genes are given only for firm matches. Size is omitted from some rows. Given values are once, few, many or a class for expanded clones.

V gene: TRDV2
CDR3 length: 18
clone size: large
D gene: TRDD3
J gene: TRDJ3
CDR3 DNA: TGTGCCTGTGACACCACTGGGGCGAGCTCCTGGGACACCCGACAGATGTTTTTC
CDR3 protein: CACDTTGASSWDTRQMFF

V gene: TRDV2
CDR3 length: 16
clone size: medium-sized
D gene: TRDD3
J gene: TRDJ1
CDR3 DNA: TGTGCCTGTGACACCGTCGGATCTGGGGGATACGATAAACTCATCTTT
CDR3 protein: CACDTVGSGGYDKLIF

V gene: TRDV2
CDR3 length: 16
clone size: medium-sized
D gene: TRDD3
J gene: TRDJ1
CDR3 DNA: TGTGCCTGTGACACCGTGGATTCTGGGGGACTCCGGGAACTCATCTTT
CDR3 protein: CACDTVDSGGLRELIF

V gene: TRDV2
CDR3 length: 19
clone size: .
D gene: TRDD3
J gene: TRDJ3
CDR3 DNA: TGTGCCTGTGACACCGCTGGGGGATACCCCTCCTGGGACACCCGACGGATGTTTTTC
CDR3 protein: CACDTAGGYPSWDTRRMFF

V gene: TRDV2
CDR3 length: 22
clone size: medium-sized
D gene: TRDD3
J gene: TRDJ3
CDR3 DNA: TGTGCCTGTGACACCCCCGCGGTGACTGGGGGTCTACCATCCTGGGACACCCGACAGATGTTTTTC
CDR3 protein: CACDTPAVTGGLPSWDTRQMFF

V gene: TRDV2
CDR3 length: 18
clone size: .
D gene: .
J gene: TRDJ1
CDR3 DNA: TGTGCCTGTGACTCTGTCGGTAGGGGTACTGGATACACCGATAAACTCATCTTT
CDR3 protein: CACDSVGRGTGYTDKLIF

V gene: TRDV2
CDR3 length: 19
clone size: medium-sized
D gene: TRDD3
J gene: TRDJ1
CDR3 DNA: TGTGCCTGTGACTCCTTACTGGAGGGATACGGGGTGTACACCGATAAACTCATCTTT
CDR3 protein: CACDSLLEGYGVYTDKLIF

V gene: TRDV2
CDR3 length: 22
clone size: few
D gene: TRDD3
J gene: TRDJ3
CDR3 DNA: TGTGCCTGTGACACCGGAGGGCTGGCTGGGGGTCCGAGCTCCTGGGACACCCGACAGATGTTTTTC
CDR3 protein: CACDTGGLAGGPSSWDTRQMFF

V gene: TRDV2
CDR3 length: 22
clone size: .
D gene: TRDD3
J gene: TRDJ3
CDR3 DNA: TGTGCCTGTGACACTCTGGACACCCTGGGGGATACGCACACCTGGGACACCCAACAGATGTTTTTC
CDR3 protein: CACDTLDTLGDTHTWDTQQMFF

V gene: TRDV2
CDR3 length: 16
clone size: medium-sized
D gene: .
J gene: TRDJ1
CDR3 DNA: TGTGCCTGTGACACGCTTGATGGGGATGACACCGATAAACTCATCTTT
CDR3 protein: CACDTLDGDDTDKLIF

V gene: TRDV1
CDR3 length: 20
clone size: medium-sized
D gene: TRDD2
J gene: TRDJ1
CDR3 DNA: TGTGCTCTTGGGGAACCCCGGCTTCCTAAAGGGGACCGAGCTTGCGGTAAACTCATCTTT
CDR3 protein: CALGEPRLPKGDRACGKLIF

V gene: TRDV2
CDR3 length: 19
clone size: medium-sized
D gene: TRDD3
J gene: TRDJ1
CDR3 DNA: TGTGCCTGTGACACCCTATCCCAAAGTACTGGGGGCAACACCGATAAACTCATCTTT
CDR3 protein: CACDTLSQSTGGNTDKLIF

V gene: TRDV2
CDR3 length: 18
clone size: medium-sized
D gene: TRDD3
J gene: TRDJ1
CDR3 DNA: TGTGCCTGTGACGCTATTCGGTTGGGGGATACTCACACCGATAAACTCATCTTT
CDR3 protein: CACDAIRLGDTHTDKLIF

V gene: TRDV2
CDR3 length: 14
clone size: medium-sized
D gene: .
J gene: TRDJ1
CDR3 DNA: TGTGCCTGTGACGACCTGACCCGTACCGATAAACTCATCTTT
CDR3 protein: CACDDLTRTDKLIF

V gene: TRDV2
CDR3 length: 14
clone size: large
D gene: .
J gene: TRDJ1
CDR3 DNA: TGTGCCTGTGACCCCGCGGGCAACACCGATAAACTCATCTTT
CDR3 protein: CACDPAGNTDKLIF

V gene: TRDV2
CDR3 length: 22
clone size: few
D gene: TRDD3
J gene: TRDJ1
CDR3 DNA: TGTGCCTGTGACACTCTGAGAGGGGGATCCGAACGAGGGCCTATACAAGGCGATAAACTCATCTTT
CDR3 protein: CACDTLRGGSERGPIQGDKLIF

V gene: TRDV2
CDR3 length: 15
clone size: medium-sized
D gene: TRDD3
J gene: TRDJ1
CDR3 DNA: TGTGCCTGTGACGCACTGGGGGAAGACACCGATAAACTCATCTTT
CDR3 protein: CACDALGEDTDKLIF

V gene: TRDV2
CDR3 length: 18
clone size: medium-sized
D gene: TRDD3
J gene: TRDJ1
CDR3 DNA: TGTGCCTGTGACACCGTAGGCAGTCTGGGGGTTTACACCGATAAACTCATCTTT
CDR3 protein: CACDTVGSLGVYTDKLIF

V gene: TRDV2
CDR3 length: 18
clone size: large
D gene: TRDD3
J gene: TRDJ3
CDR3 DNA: TGTGCCTGTGACACTGCTGGGGGATTCTCCTGGGACACCCGACAGATGTTTTTC
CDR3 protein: CACDTAGGFSWDTRQMFF

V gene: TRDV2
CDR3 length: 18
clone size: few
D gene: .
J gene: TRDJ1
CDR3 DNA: TGTGCTTGTGACACCGTGGTCCGGGGGCCCCCCGAGGGCGATAAACTCATCTTT
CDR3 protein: CACDTVVRGPPEGDKLIF

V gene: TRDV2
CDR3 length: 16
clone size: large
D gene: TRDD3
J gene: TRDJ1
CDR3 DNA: TGTGCCTGTGACCCGCTGGGGGATACGACTTCCGATAAACTCATCTTT
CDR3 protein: CACDPLGDTTSDKLIF

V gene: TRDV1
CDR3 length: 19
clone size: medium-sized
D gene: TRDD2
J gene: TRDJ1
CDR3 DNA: TGTGCTCTTGGGGAACTGCCTTCCTCAAACGCTGGTAAGGTCGATAAACTCATCTTT
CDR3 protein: CALGELPSSNAGKVDKLIF

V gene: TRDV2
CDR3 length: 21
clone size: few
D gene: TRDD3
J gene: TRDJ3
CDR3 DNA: TGTGCCTGCGATCGACTGGGGGATTTACCCCAGAACTCCTGGGACACCCGACAGATGTTTTTC
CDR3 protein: CACDRLGDLPQNSWDTRQMFF

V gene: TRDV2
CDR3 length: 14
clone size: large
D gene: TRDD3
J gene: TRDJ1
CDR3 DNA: TGTGCCTGTGACCCACTGGGGGAGACCGATAAACTCATCTTT
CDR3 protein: CACDPLGETDKLIF